The text below deals with one TCR beta chain. The data derive from a study of blood T cells in healthy people across ages. A sample-barcoded 5' primer and a J-beta primer mix were used in a second PCR of about 7 to 11 cycles. TCRdb itself ran the 5' RACE reads through MiXCR, one entry per CDR3 protein. The sample shows around 990,000 distinct CDR3 sequences, under 30% of them seen only once. These data are also associated with another study on T cells of mothers and their children. That source notes: Some 2.8 million TCR beta reads per child versus over 10 million per mother.

The receptor's source is a girl aged 2 to 10 in good health. Material: blood.

The CDR3 here is CASSLVANTNEKLFF. The CDR3 nucleotides are TGCGCCAGCAGCTTGGTGGCGAATACTAATGAAAAACTGTTTTTT. The V and J genes are TRBV5-1 and TRBJ1-4; D is undetermined. CDR1 SGHRS and CDR2 YFSETQ come from the germline V gene. The CDR3 contains 15 residues. V was cut by 0 bases and J by 2 bases, with 8 bases left in between.